The text below deals with one T cell receptor beta chain. V shed 2 bases, J shed 5 bases, and the junction held 7 bases outside the gene matches. Germline V gives CDR1 MGHRA, CDR2 YSYEKL. The CDR3 loop spans 15 amino acids. Naive CD8 cells lacked CD45RO and underwent positive selection for CCR7, leaving out terminally differentiated effector memory CD45RA+ cells. This sample was taken from a study of shared clonotypes between healthy human individuals. In the original analysis: ImmunoSEQ supplied junction-only sequences lacking quality scores, so filtering was different. The method was immunoSEQ multiplex PCR; TCRdb's version includes in-frame clones alone and lacks a portion of them. That table furnishes V, J and clone size, whereas the DNA furnished D and trimming. Of roughly 1,800,000 clones listed, approximately 94% are singletons.

The receptor comes from a man younger than 35 in good health. The sample comprised naive CD8+ T cells sorted from blood. The V call is TRBV4-1, the J call TRBJ2-7, with 9 nucleotides matching TRBD1. In DNA form, the CDR3 reads TGCGCCAGCAGCCAAATGGGACAGGGTGTGCACGAGCAGTACTTC. This translates into CASSQMGQGVHEQYF.